The present T cell receptor (beta chain) was sequenced within a study of OX40 agonist ivuxolimab in advanced cancers. Study-level information: Among those enrolled, mean age was 60 years (range about 23 to 79) and about 79% were male. Whole-study results and caveats: At 0.1 to 3.0 mg/kg, clonal expansion of CD4+ and CD8+ blood T cells had occurred by week 6.

V lost 3 bases to trimming and J lost 0 bases; unmatched junction nucleotides: 1. The CDR3 loop spans 15 amino acids. Germline CDR1 SGHTA, CDR2 FQGTGA. Concerning this clone: The antigen remains unidentified.

Data came from immunoSEQ multiplex PCR; TCRdb stores just in-frame clones and leaves some out. The table has tens of thousands of clones, roughly 82% seen once. The chain carries TRBV7-3 and TRBJ2-1; 8 bases are shared with TRBD1. The receptor's source is an adult with an advanced solid tumor such as melanoma, head and neck, liver or kidney cancer. Sequencing was performed on CD4+ or CD8+ T cells sorted from blood, taken in a trial of the OX40 agonist ivuxolimab. The CDR3 nucleotides are TGTGCCAGCAGCTTTACAGGGGGCTCCTACAATGAGCAGTTCTTC. This gives the protein CASSFTGGSYNEQFF.